The present entry profiles one TCR beta chain with its context. Its specificity is not known. As for time point: newly diagnosed GD, antithyroid drugs for less than 3 months. The TCR library used RNA extracted from PBMCs. This sample was taken from a study of regulatory T cells in long-lasting Graves disease. Findings and caveats of the study: Sharing of public clonotypes was greater in persistent patients (under 3,000) than in new patients (fewer than 1,000).

V was clipped by 8 bases and J by 5 bases, with 24 bases between them. This CDR3 comprises 16 residues. Germline CDR1 reads MDHEN; CDR2 reads SYDVKM. Arm-PCR of CDR3 regions with iRepertoire HTBI primers generated TCR beta libraries. TCRdb re-called the multiplex PCR reads with MiXCR, one entry per CDR3 protein. The data show 350,000 to 550,000 distinct CDR3 sequences, around 15% seen once. The data were also submitted as part of a second study, on T cells in Graves' hyperthyroidism and ophthalmopathy. That work adds: Before onset, by a median of around six months, the model predicted ophthalmopathy.

Sequenced here: peripheral blood mononuclear cells (PBMCs), sampled at new diagnosis, from a patient treated with antithyroid drugs. This chain joins TRBV28 and TRBJ1-2; D not resolved. This clonotype was obtained from a woman aged 45-65 years with Graves disease. The CDR3 reads CASYPSKWGGRYGYTF. CDR3 DNA sequence: TGTGCCAGCTACCCCTCAAAATGGGGAGGCAGGTATGGCTACACCTTC.